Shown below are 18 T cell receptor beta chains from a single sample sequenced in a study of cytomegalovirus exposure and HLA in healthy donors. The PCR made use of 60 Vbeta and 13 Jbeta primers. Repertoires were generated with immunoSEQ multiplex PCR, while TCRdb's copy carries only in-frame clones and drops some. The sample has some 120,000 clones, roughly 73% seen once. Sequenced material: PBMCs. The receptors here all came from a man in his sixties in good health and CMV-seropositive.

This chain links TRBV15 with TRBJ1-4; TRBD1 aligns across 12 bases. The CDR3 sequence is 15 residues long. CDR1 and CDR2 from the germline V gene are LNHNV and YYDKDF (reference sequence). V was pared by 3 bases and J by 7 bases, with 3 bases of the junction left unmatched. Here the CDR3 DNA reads TGTGCCACCAGCAGGGGACAGGGGGCAGTTGAAAAACTGTTTTTT. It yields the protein CATSRGQGAVEKLFF.

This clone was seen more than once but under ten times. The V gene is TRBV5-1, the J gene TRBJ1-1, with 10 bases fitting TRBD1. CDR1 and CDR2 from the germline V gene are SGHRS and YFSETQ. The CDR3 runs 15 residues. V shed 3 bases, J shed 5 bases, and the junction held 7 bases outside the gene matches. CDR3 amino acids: CASSSSDRGSTEAFF. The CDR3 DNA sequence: TGCGCCAGCAGCTCATCGGACAGGGGGAGTACTGAAGCTTTCTTT.

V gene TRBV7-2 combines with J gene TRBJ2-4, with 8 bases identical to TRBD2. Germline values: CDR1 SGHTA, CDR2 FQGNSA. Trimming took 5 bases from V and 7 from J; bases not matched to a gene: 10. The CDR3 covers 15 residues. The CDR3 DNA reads TGTGCCAGCAGCCGGGGGGGTGCAGGGCGGAACATTCAGTACTTC. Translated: CASSRGGAGRNIQYF.

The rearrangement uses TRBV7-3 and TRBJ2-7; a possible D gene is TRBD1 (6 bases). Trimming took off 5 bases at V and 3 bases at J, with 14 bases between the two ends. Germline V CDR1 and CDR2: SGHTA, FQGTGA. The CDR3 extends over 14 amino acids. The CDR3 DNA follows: TGTGCCAGCAGCACGGGACCAGGGGACTACGAGCAGTACTTC. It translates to CASSTGPGDYEQYF.

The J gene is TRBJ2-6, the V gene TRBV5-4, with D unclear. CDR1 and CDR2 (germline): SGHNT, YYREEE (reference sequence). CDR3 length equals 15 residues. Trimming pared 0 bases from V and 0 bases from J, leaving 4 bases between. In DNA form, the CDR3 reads TGTGCCAGCAGCTTGGAGCACTCTGGGGCCAACGTCCTGACTTTC. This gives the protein CASSLEHSGANVLTF.

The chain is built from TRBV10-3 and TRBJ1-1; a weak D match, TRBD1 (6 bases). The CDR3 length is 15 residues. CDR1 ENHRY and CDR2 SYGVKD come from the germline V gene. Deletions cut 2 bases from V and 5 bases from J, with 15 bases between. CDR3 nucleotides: TGTGCCATCAGTGAGCGGGGGGCTGACGGAACTGAAGCTTTCTTT. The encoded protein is CAISERGADGTEAFF.

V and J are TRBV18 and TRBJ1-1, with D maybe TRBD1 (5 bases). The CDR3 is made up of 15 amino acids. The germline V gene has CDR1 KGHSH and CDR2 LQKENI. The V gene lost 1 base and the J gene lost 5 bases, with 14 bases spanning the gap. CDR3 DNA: TGTGCCAGCTCACCACAGGAAGGGGTTCGGACTGAAGCTTTCTTT. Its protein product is CASSPQEGVRTEAFF. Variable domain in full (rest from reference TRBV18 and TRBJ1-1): NAGVMQNPRHLVRRRGQEARLRCSPMKGHSHVYWYRQLPEEGLKFMVYLQKENIIDESGMPKERFSAEFPKEGPSILRIQQVVRGDSAAYFCASSPQEGVRTEAFFGQGTRLTVV.

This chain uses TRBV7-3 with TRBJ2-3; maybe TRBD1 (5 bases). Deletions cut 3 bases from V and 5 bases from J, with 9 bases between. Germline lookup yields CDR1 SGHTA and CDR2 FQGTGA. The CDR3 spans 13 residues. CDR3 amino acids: CASSFQGEDTQYF. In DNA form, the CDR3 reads TGTGCCAGCAGCTTCCAGGGTGAAGATACGCAGTATTTT.

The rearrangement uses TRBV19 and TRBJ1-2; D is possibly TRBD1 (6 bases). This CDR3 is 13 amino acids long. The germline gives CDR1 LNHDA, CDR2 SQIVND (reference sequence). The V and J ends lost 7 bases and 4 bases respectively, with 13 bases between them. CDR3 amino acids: CASTEDRTYGYTF. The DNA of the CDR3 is TGTGCCAGTACAGAGGACAGAACCTATGGCTACACCTTC.

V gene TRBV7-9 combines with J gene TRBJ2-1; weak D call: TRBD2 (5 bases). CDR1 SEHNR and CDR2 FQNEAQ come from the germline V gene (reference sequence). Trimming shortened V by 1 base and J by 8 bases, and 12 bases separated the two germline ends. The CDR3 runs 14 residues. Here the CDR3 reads CASSLVGVGDEQFF. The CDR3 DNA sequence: TGTGCCAGCAGCTTAGTCGGGGTCGGAGATGAGCAGTTCTTC.

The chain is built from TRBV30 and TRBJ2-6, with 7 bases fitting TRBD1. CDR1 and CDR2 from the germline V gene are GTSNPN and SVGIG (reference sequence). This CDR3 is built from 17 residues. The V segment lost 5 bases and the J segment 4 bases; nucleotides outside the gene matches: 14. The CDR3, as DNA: TGTGCCTGGGGGCGTCCGGGACAGAGGCTCGGGGCCAACGTCCTGACTTTC. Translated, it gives CAWGRPGQRLGANVLTF.

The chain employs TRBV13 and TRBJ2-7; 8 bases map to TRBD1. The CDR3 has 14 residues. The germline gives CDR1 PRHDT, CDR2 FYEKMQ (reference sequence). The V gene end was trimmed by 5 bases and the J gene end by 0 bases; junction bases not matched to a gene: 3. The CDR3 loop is CASSPGQGSYEQYF. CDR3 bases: TGTGCCAGCAGCCCCGGACAGGGCTCCTACGAGCAGTACTTC.

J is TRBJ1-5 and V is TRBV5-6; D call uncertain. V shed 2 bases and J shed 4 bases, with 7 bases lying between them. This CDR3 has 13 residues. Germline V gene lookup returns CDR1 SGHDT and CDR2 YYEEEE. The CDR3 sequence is CASSLPGNQPQHF. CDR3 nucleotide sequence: TGTGCCAGCAGCTTACCGGGGAATCAGCCCCAGCATTTT.

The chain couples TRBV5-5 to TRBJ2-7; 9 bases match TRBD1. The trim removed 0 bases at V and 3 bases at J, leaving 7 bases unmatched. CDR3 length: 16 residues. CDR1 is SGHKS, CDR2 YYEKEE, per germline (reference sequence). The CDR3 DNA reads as TGTGCCAGCAGCTTGGTTTGGGACAGGGACATCTACGAGCAGTACTTC. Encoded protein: CASSLVWDRDIYEQYF. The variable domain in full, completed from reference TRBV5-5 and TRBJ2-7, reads DAGVTQSPTHLIKTRGQQVTLRCSPISGHKSVSWYQQVLGQGPQFIFQYYEKEERGRGNFPDRFSARQFPNYSSELNVNALLLGDSALYLCASSLVWDRDIYEQYFGPGTRLTVT.

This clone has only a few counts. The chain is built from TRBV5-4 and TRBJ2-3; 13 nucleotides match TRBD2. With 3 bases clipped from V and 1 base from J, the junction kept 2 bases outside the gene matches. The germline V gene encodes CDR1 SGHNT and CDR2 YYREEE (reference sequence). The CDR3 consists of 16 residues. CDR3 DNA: TGTGCCAGCAGCTCCGGGACTAGCGGGGGCACAGATACGCAGTATTTT. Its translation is CASSSGTSGGTDTQYF. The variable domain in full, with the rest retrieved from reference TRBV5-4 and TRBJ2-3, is ETGVTQSPTHLIKTRGQQVTLRCSSQSGHNTVSWYQQALGQGPQFIFQYYREEENGRGNFPPRFSGLQFPNYSSELNVNALELDDSALYLCASSSGTSGGTDTQYFGPGTRLTVL.

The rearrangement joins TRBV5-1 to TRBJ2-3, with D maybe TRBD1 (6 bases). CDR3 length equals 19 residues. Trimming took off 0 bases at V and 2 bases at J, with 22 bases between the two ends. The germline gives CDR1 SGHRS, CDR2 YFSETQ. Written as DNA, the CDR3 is TGCGCCAGCAGCTTGGAGGGCTCCACAAACTGGGGGCACACAGATACGCAGTATTTT. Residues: CASSLEGSTNWGHTDTQYF.

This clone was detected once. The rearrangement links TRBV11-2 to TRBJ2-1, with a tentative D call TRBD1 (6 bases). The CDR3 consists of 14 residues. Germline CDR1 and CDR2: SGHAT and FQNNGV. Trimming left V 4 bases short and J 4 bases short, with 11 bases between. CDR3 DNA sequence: TGTGCCAGCAGCTCCACCGGACAGTACAATGAGCAGTTCTTC. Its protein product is CASSSTGQYNEQFF.

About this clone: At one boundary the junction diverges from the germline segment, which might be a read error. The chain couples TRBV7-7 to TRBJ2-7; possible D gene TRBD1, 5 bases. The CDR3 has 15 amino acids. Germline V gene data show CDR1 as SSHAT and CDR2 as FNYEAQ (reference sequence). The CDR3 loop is CASSLSIDSYYEQYF. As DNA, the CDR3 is TGTGCTAGCAGCCTCTCAATTGACAGCTACTACGAGCAGTACTTC.